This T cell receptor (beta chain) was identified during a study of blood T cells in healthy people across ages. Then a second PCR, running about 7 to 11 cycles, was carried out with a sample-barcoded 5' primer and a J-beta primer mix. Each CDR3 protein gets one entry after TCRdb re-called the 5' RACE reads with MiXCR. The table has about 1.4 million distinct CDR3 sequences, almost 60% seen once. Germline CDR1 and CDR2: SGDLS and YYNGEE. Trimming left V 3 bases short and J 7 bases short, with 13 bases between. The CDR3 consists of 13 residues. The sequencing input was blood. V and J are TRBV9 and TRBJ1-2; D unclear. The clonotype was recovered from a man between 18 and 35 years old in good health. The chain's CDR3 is CASSAQQRVGYTF. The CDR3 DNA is TGTGCCAGCAGCGCCCAACAGAGGGTTGGCTACACCTTC.